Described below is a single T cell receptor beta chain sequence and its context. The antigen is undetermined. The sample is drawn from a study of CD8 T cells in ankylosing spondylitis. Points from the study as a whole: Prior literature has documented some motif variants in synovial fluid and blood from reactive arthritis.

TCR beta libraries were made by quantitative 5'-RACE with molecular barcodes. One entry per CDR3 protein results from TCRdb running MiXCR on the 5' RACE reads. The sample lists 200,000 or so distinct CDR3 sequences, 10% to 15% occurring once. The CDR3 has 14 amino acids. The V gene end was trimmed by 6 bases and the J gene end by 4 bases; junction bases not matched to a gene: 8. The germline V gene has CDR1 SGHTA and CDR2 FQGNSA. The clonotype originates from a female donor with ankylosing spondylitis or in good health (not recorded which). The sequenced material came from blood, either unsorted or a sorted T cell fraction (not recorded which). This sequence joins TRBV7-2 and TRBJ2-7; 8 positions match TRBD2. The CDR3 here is CASSSGTRRYEQYF. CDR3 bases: TGTGCCAGCAGTTCCGGGACTAGGAGGTACGAGCAGTACTTC.